The 5 T cell receptor beta chains below come from one sample, sequenced in a study of blood T cell repertoires in COVID-19. TCRdb's table, derived via immunoSEQ multiplex PCR, lists solely in-frame clones and lacks some. The data contain some 120,000 clones, roughly 86% of them seen just once; the ten biggest clones take up roughly 5.4%. The specimen sequenced was peripheral blood. The source is a human donor in a cohort sampled during active COVID-19.

V is TRBV11-2 and J is TRBJ2-7, with TRBD2 matching over 11 bases. Germline V gene sequence: CDR1 SGHAT, CDR2 FQNNGV. The CDR3 runs 14 residues. The ends lost 6 bases at V and 5 bases at J; junction bases unmatched: 6. CDR3 coding DNA: TGTGCCAGCAGTCAACAACTAGCGGGAGACGAGCAGTACTTC. Translating it yields CASSQQLAGDEQYF.

CDR3 sequence reads: CASSRSDIYEQYF. The CDR3 DNA follows: TGTGCCAGCAGCCGATCAGACATCTACGAGCAGTACTTC. The chain carries TRBV11-2 and TRBJ2-7; D remains unclear. This CDR3 is built from 13 residues. Trimming took 5 bases from V and 3 from J, leaving 11 bases between them. Germline V gives CDR1 SGHAT, CDR2 FQNNGV.

The chain joins TRBV29-1 to TRBJ2-1; TRBD1 might be the D (5 bases). Trimming took off 6 bases at V and 6 bases at J, with 18 bases between the two ends. Germline CDR1 and CDR2: SQVTM and ANQGSEA. The CDR3 contains 14 residues. The CDR3: CSVEPGLVGNEQFF. The DNA for the CDR3 is TGCAGCGTCGAACCAGGGCTAGTAGGCAATGAGCAGTTCTTC.

The V call is TRBV7-9, the J call TRBJ2-5; TRBD1 aligns across 9 bases. The V and J ends lost 11 bases and 5 bases, in that order; junction bases with no gene match: 6. Germline lookup yields CDR1 SEHNR and CDR2 FQNEAQ (reference sequence). CDR3 length equals 12 residues. The CDR3 here is CAWGTGRETQYF. The CDR3 DNA sequence: TGTGCCTGGGGGACAGGGAGGGAGACCCAGTACTTC.

The V gene is TRBV6-5, the J gene TRBJ2-7, with 7 bases identical to TRBD2. This CDR3 contains 13 residues. V shed 9 bases and J 2 bases; nucleotides not matched to a gene: 7. Germline lookup yields CDR1 MNHEY and CDR2 SVGAGI. CDR3 DNA: TGTGCCAGTCGAGCGGGGACGGCCTACGAGCAGTACTTC. This encodes CASRAGTAYEQYF.